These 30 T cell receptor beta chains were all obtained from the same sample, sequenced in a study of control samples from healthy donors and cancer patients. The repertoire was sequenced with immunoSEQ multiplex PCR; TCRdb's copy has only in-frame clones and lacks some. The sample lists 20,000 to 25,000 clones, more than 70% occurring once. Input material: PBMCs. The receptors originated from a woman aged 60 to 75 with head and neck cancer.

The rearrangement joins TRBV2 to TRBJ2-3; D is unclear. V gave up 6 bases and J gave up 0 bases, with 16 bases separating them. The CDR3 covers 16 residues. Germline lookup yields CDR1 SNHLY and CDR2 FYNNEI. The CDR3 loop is CASSRDAGISTDTQYF. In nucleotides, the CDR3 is TGTGCCAGCAGCCGTGACGCAGGCATTAGCACAGATACGCAGTATTTT. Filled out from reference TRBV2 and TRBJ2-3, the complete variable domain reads EPEVTQTPSHQVTQMGQEVILRCVPISNHLYFYWYRQILGQKVEFLVSFYNNEISEKSEIFDDQFSVERPDGSNFTLKIRSTKLEDSAMYFCASSRDAGISTDTQYFGPGTRLTVL.

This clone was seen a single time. The CDR3 nucleotides are TGTGCCAGCAGAGATAGGGGACGGTATAACACTGAAGCTTTCTTT. Translation: CASRDRGRYNTEAFF. The J gene is TRBJ1-1, the V gene TRBV2, with D possibly TRBD1 on 5 matching bases. The CDR3 has 15 residues. Per germline, CDR1 SNHLY and CDR2 FYNNEI. Trimming pared 6 bases from V and 2 bases from J, leaving 16 bases between.

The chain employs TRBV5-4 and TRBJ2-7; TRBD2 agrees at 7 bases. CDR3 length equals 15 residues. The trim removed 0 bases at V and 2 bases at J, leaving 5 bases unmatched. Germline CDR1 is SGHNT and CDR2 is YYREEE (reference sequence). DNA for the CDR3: TGTGCCAGCAGCTTGGCCGCTAGCGGTCCCTACGAGCAGTACTTC. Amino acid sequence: CASSLAASGPYEQYF.

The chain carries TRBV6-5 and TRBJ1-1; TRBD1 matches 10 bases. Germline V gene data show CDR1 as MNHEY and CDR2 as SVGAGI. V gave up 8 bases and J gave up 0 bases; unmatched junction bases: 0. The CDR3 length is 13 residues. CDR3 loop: CASGTGVNTEAFF. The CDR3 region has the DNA TGTGCCAGCGGGACAGGGGTGAACACTGAAGCTTTCTTT.

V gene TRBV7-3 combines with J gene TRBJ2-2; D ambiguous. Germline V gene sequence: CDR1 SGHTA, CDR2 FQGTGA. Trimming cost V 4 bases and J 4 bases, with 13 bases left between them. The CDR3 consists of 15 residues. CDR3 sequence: CASSSSRGGTGELFF. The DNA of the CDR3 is TGTGCCAGCAGCTCCTCCAGAGGCGGCACCGGGGAGCTGTTTTTT.

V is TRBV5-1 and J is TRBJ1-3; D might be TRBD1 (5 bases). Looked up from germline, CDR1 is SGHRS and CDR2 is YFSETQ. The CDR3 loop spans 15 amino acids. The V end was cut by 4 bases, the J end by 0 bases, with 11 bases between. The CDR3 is CASSTDDSSGNTIYF. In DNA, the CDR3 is TGCGCCAGCAGCACCGATGACAGCTCTGGAAACACCATATATTTT. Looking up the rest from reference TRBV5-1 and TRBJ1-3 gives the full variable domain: KAGVTQTPRYLIKTRGQQVTLSCSPISGHRSVSWYQQTPGQGLQFLFEYFSETQRNKGNFPGRFSGRQFSNSRSEMNVSTLELGDSALYLCASSTDDSSGNTIYFGEGSWLTVV.

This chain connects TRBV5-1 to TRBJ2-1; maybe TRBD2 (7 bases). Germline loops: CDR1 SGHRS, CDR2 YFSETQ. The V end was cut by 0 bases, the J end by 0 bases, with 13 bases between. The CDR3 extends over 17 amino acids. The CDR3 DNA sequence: TGCGCCAGCAGCTTGGGAGGGGGAGGGAGCTCCTACAATGAGCAGTTCTTC. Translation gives CASSLGGGGSSYNEQFF.

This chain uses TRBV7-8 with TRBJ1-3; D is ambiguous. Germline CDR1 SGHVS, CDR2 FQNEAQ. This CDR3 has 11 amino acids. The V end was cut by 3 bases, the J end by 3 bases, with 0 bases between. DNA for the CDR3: TGTGCCAGCAGCTTTGGAAACACCATATATTTT. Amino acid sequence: CASSFGNTIYF.

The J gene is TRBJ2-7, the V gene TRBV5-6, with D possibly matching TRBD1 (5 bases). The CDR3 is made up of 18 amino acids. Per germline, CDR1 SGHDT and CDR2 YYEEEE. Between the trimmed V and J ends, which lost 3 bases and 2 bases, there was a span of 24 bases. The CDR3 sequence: CASSSNLDTARYTYEQYF. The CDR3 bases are TGTGCCAGCAGCTCCAACCTGGACACCGCCCGATACACCTACGAGCAGTACTTC.

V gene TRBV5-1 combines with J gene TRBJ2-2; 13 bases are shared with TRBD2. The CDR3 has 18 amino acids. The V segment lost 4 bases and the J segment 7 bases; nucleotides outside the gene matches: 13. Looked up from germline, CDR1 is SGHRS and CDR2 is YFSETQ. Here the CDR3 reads CASSTRTSGGHIGGELFF. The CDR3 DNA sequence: TGCGCCAGCAGCACAAGGACTAGCGGGGGACATATAGGCGGGGAGCTGTTTTTT.

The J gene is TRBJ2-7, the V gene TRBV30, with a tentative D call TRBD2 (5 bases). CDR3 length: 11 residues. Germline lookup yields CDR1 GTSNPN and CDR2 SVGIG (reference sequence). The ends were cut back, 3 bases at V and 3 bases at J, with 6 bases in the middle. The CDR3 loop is CAWRGSYEQYF. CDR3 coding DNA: TGTGCCTGGAGGGGGAGCTACGAGCAGTACTTC.

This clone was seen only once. As DNA, the CDR3 is TGTGCCAGCAGCGCAACAGGGAGCTCCTATAATTCACCCCTCCACTTT. Translation gives CASSATGSSYNSPLHF. V gene TRBV5-4 combines with J gene TRBJ1-6; D perhaps matches TRBD1 (6 bases). V was shortened by 4 bases and J by 0 bases, with 11 bases between the two germline ends. This CDR3 is 16 amino acids long. Germline CDR1 SGHNT, CDR2 YYREEE (reference sequence).

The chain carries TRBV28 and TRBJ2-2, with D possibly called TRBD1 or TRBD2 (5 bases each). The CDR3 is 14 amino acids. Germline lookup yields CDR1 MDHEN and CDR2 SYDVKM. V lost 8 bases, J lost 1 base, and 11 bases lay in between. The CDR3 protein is CASRGRWNTGELFF. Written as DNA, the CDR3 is TGTGCCAGCCGGGGACGCTGGAACACCGGGGAGCTGTTTTTT.

CDR3 amino acids: CASSLRHRSSGANVLTF. The CDR3 DNA follows: TGTGCCAGCAGCCTGAGACACCGATCCTCTGGGGCCAACGTCCTGACTTTC. The V and J genes are TRBV3-1 (or the pseudogene TRBV3-2) and TRBJ2-6; D unclear. The CDR3 is 17 residues long. The germline CDR1 and CDR2 sequences are LGHDT and YNNKEL (reference sequence). V was cut by 4 bases and J by 0 bases, with 13 bases left in between.

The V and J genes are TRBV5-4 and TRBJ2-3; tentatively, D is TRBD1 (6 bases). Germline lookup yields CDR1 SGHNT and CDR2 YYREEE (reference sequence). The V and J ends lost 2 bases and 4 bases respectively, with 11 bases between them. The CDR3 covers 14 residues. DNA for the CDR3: TGTGCCAGCAGCTTCGTCCAGGGGCCAGATACGCAGTATTTT. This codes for CASSFVQGPDTQYF.

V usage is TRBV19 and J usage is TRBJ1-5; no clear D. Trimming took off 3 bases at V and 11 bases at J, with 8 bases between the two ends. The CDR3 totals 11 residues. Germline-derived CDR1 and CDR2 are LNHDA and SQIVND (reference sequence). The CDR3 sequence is CASSMGESQHF. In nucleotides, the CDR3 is TGTGCCAGTAGTATGGGAGAGTCCCAGCATTTT.

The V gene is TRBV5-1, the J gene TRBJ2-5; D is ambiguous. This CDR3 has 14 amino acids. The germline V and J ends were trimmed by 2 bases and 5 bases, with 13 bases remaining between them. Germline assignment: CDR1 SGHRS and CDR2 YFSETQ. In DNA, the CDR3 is TGCGCCAGCAGCTTATGGGTGTCCGGGGAGACCCAGTACTTC. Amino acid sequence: CASSLWVSGETQYF. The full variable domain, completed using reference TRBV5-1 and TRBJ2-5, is KAGVTQTPRYLIKTRGQQVTLSCSPISGHRSVSWYQQTPGQGLQFLFEYFSETQRNKGNFPGRFSGRQFSNSRSEMNVSTLELGDSALYLCASSLWVSGETQYFGPGTRLLVL.

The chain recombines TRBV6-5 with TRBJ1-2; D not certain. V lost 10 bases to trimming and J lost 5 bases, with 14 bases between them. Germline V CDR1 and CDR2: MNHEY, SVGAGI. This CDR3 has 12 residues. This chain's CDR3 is CATADGVYGYTF. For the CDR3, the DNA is TGTGCCACAGCGGACGGTGTATATGGCTACACCTTC.

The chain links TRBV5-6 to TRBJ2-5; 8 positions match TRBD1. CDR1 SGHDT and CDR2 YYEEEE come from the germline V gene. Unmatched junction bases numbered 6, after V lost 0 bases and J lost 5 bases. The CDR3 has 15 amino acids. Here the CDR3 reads CASSLAPGGGETQYF. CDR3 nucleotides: TGTGCCAGCAGCTTGGCCCCAGGGGGCGGCGAGACCCAGTACTTC.

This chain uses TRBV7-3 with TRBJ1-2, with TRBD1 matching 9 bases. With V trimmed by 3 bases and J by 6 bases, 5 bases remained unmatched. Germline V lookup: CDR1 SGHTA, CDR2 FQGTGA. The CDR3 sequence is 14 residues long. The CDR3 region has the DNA TGTGCCAGCAGCTTGGGGGACAGGGACCATGGCTACACCTTC. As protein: CASSLGDRDHGYTF.

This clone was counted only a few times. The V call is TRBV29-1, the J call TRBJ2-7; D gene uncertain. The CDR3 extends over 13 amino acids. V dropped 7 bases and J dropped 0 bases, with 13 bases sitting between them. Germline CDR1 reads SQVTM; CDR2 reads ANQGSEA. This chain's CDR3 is CSATIDTSYEQYF. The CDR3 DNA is TGCAGCGCTACAATAGACACCTCCTACGAGCAGTACTTC.

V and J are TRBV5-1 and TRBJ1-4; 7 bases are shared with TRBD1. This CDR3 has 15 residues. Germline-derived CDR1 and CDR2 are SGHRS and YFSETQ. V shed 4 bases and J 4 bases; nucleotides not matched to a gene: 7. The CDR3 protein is CASSNTGTVNEKLFF. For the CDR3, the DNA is TGCGCCAGCAGCAACACAGGGACAGTTAATGAAAAACTGTTTTTT.

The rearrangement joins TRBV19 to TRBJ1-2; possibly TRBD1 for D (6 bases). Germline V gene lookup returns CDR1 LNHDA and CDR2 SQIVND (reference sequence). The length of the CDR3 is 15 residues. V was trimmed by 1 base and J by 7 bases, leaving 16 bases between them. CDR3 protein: CASSIGRGRPAGYTF. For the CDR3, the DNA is TGTGCCAGTAGTATAGGGCGGGGGCGCCCCGCTGGCTACACCTTC.

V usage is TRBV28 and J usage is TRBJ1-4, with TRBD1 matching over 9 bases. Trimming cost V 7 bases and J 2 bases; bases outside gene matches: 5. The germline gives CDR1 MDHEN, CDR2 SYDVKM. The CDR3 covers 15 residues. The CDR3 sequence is CASNTGGTTNEKLFF. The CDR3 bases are TGTGCCAGCAATACAGGGGGCACGACTAATGAAAAACTGTTTTTT.

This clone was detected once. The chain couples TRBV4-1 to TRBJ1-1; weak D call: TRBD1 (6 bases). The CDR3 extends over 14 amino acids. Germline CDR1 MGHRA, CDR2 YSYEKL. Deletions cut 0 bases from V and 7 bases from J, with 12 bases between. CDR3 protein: CASSQDSGGLEAFF. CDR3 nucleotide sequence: TGCGCCAGCAGCCAAGATAGCGGGGGCCTTGAAGCTTTCTTT.

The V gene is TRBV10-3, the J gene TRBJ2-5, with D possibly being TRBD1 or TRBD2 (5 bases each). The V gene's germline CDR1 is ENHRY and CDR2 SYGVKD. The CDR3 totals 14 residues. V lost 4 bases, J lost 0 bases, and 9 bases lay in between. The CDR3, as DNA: TGTGCCATCAGTGTCGGGGCGGACCAAGAGACCCAGTACTTC. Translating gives CAISVGADQETQYF.

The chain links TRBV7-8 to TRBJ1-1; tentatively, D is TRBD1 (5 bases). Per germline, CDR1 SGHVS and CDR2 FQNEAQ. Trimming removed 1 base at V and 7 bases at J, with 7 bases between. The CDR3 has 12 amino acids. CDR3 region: CASSLVTGEAFF. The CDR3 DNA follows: TGTGCCAGCAGCTTAGTAACAGGTGAAGCTTTCTTT. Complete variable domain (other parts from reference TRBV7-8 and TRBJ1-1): GAGVSQSPRYKVAKRGQDVALRCDPISGHVSLFWYQQALGQGPEFLTYFQNEAQLDKSGLPSDRFFAERPEGSVSTLKIQRTQQEDSAVYLCASSLVTGEAFFGQGTRLTVV.

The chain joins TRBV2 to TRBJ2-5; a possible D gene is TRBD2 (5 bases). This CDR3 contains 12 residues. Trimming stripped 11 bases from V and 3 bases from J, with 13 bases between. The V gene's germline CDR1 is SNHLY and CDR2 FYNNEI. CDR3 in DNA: TGTGCCTCAATGGACGGGAAAGAGACCCAGTACTTC. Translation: CASMDGKETQYF.

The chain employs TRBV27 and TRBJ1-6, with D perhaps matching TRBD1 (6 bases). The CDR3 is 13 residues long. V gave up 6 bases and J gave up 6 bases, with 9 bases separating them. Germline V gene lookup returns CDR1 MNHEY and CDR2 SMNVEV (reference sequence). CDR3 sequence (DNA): TGTGCCAGCAGAGGACAGACTAATTCACCCCTCCACTTT. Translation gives CASRGQTNSPLHF.

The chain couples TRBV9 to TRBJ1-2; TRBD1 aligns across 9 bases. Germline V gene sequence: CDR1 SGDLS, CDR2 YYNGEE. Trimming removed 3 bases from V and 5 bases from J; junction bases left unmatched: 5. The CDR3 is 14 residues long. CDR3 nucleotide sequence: TGTGCCAGCAGCGCGACAGGGGGTCCATATGGCTACACCTTC. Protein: CASSATGGPYGYTF.